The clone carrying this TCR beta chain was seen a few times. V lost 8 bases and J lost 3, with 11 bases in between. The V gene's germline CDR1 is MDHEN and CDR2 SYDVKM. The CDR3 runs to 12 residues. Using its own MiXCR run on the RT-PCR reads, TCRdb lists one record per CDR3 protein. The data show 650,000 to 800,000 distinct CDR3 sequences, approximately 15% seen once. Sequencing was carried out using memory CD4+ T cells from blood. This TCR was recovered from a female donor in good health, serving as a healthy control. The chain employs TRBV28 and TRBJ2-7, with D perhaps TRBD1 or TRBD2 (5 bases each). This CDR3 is CASGTMRYEQYF. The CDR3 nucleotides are TGTGCCAGCGGGACGATGCGCTACGAGCAGTACTTC.